This T cell receptor beta chain was found in a study of blood T cell repertoires in COVID-19. Whole-study context: Acute-phase and convalescent COVID-19 samples originated in the United States, Italy and Spain. The analysed material was cDNA or gDNA that came from T cells, B-cell-depleted T cells, or PBMCs.

Original handling: Reference gene primer amplification gave nucleated cell count estimates. Method: immunoSEQ multiplex PCR; TCRdb's copy keeps in-frame clones and lacks some. The V and J calls and clone size are taken from that table; D and trimming were inferred from the DNA. The sample lists thousands of clones, around 90% occurring once. The V and J ends lost 5 bases and 6 bases respectively, with 10 bases between them. CDR3 length: 13 amino acids. Germline V gene data show CDR1 as SGHTA and CDR2 as FQGTGA. This chain links TRBV7-3 with TRBJ2-2, with a possible D match to TRBD2 (6 bases). This sequence was found in a human donor in a cohort sampled during active COVID-19. Sequenced: peripheral blood. The CDR3 spells CASSMTSAGELFF. In DNA form, the CDR3 reads TGTGCCAGCAGCATGACTAGTGCCGGGGAGCTGTTTTTT.